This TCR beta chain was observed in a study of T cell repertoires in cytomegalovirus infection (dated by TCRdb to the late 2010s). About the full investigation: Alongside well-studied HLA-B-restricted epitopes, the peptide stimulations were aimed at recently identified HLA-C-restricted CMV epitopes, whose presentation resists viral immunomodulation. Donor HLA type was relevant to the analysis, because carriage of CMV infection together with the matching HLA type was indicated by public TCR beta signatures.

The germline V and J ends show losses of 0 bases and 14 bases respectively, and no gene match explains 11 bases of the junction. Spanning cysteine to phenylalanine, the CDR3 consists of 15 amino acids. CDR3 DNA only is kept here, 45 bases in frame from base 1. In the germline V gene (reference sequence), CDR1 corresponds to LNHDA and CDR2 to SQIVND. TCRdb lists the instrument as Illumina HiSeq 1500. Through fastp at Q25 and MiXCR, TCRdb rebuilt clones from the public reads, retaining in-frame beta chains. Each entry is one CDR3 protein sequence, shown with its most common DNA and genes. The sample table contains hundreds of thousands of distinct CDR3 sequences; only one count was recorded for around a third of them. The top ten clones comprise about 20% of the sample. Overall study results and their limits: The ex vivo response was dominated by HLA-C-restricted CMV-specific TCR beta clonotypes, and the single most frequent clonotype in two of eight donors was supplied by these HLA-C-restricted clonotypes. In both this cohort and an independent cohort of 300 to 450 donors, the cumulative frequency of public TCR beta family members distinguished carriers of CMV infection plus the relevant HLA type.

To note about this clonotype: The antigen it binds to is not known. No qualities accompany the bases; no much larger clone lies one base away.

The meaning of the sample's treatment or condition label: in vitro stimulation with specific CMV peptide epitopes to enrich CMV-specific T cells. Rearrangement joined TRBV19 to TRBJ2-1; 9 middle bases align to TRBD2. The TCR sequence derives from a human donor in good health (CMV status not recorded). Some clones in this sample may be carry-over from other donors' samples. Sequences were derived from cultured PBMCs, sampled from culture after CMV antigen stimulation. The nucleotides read TGTGCCAGTAGTATAGATAGCGGGAGTATAGTTTTGGAGTTCTTC. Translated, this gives CASSIDSGSIVLEFF.